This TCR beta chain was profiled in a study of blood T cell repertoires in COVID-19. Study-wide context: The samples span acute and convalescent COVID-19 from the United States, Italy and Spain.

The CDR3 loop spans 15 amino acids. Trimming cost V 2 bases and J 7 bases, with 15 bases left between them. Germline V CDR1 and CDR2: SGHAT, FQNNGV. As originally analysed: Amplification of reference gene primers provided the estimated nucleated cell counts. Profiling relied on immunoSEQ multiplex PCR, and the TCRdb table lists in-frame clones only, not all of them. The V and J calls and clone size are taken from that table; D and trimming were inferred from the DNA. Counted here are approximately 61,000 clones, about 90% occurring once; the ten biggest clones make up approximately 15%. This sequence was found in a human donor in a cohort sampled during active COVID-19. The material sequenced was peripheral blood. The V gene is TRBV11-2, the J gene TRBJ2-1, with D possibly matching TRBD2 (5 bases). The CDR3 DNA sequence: TGTGCCAGCAGCTTAAGGGAGCCTGGTGTAAATGAGCAGTTCTTC. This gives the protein CASSLREPGVNEQFF.